This TCR beta chain comes out of a study of cytomegalovirus exposure and HLA in healthy donors. Vbeta (60) and Jbeta (13) primers were used in the PCR. Profiling relied on immunoSEQ multiplex PCR, and the TCRdb table lists in-frame clones only, not all of them. The sample lists approximately 160,000 clones; approximately 80% were seen once. On this clone itself: Its antigen remains unidentified.

General observations from the study: Immune exposure data for these donors was limited to CMV serostatus. Altogether, 150 to 200 TCR beta chains were recorded as cytomegalovirus-associated. Several of the most significant clusters were apparently associated with common viral pathogens in a later analysis.

Germline loops: CDR1 SGHRS, CDR2 YFSETQ. With 3 bases removed from V and 0 bases from J, the gap between germline ends came to 6 bases. CDR3 size: 14 residues. The chain couples TRBV5-1 to TRBJ1-4; no clear D. This sequence originates from a woman in her thirties or forties in good health and CMV-seropositive. The sample consisted of PBMCs. CDR3 sequence: CASSYSATNEKLFF. Written as DNA, the CDR3 is TGCGCCAGCAGCTACAGTGCAACTAATGAAAAACTGTTTTTT.